The 8 T cell receptor beta chains in this list originate from one sample, sequenced in a study of graft-versus-host responses after intestinal transplantation. The table came from immunoSEQ multiplex PCR; TCRdb's copy has only in-frame clones and leaves some out. The repertoire includes over 75,000 clones, 80% to 95% of them detected once, and approximately 0.064% sits in the top ten. Antigens for these TCRs are unknown. The input for sequencing was unstimulated CD8+ T cells sorted from spleen or lymph node cells, taken before transplant. Every receptor here comes from a human donor who was the organ donor for an intestinal transplant.

The chain employs TRBV6-5 and TRBJ2-3; TRBD1 matches 8 bases. V dropped 3 bases and J dropped 0; count of bases not matched to a gene: 5. Germline CDR1 reads MNHEY; CDR2 reads SVGAGI. The CDR3 spans 16 residues. Here the CDR3 reads CASSYGPGGSTDTQYF. The CDR3 DNA follows: TGTGCCAGCAGTTATGGTCCAGGGGGCAGCACAGATACGCAGTATTTT.

The V gene is TRBV28, the J gene TRBJ2-7; possibly TRBD2 for D (6 bases). The germline CDR1 and CDR2 sequences are MDHEN and SYDVKM. The V end was cut by 11 bases, the J end by 0 bases, with 20 bases between. The CDR3 runs to 15 residues. For the CDR3, the DNA is TGTGCCGGCAACAAAGGAGGGGTTAGCTCCTACGAGCAGTACTTC. The encoded protein is CAGNKGGVSSYEQYF.

V is TRBV9 and J is TRBJ1-1, with a weak D call TRBD1 (6 bases). Trimming pared 0 bases from V and 1 base from J, leaving 10 bases between. Looked up from germline, CDR1 is SGDLS and CDR2 is YYNGEE. The CDR3 length is 15 residues. The CDR3 spells CASSVGTGRNTEAFF. For the CDR3, the DNA is TGTGCCAGCAGCGTAGGCACAGGGAGGAACACTGAAGCTTTCTTT.

The rearrangement joins TRBV6-1 to TRBJ2-2; 8 bases match TRBD1. CDR1 and CDR2 from the germline V gene are MNHNS and SASEGT. V gave up 7 bases and J gave up 4 bases; unmatched junction bases: 5. The CDR3 loop spans 14 amino acids. CDR3 sequence reads: CASKGQGGTGELFF. The CDR3 DNA follows: TGTGCCAGCAAAGGACAGGGAGGCACCGGGGAGCTGTTTTTT.

The chain combines TRBV21-1 with TRBJ2-1; TRBD2 reflects the table's D call only, with no check against the DNA. TRBV21-1 represents a pseudogene. The CDR3 is made up of 18 amino acids. CDR3 residues: CASSTLIGLAEIYNEQFF. As DNA, the CDR3 is TGTGCCAGCAGCACACTAATTGGGCTAGCGGAGATATACAATGAGCAGTTCTTC.

V gene TRBV10-3 combines with J gene TRBJ1-1; the D gene is possibly TRBD1 (5 bases). The CDR3 length is 14 residues. Germline V lookup: CDR1 ENHRY, CDR2 SYGVKD. Trimming stripped 8 bases from V and 0 bases from J, with 13 bases between. The CDR3 nucleotides are TGTGCCATCGGAGGGGCAGGGTTGAACACTGAAGCTTTCTTT. It yields the protein CAIGGAGLNTEAFF.

J is TRBJ2-7 and V is TRBV21-1; TRBD1, as called in the table, went unchecked against the DNA. TRBV21-1 is a documented pseudogene. This CDR3 is built from 17 residues. The CDR3 protein is CASSNCLLNRKTYEQYF. Here the CDR3 DNA reads TGTGCCAGCAGCAATTGCCTTTTAAACAGGAAAACCTACGAGCAGTACTTC.

The genes are TRBV28 and TRBJ1-2; D may be TRBD1 (6 bases). There are 14 residues in the CDR3. The germline V gene has CDR1 MDHEN and CDR2 SYDVKM. The V end was cut by 1 base, the J end by 5 bases, with 11 bases between. Here the CDR3 reads CASSLSGQLYGYTF. The DNA for the CDR3 is TGTGCCAGCAGTTTATCAGGACAGCTTTATGGCTACACCTTC.